A selection of T cell receptor beta chains follows, all from one sample in a study of identical twins. MiXCR, applied by TCRdb to the 5' RACE reads, yields one record per CDR3 protein. There are hundreds of thousands of distinct CDR3 sequences in the sample; about 7.1% occur only once, and roughly 1.6% lies in the top ten. The same data also went into a second study, on yellow fever vaccine responses in identical twins.

The sample was PBMCs. These receptors all come from a woman under 30 in good health. Each CDR3 is given with its conserved first and last residue. A D gene is named only where the DNA matches it firmly. The size of a clone is reported for some rows only, either as once, few or many, or as a class for expanded clones.

D | size | J | V | DNA | CDR3
. | many | TRBJ1-4 | TRBV4-1 | TGCGCCAGCAGCCAAGATGGAAGGCAGGGGAGTGAAAAACTGTTTTTT | CASSQDGRQGSEKLFF
TRBD2 | few | TRBJ2-1 | TRBV29-1 | TGCAGCGTTGAAAGAGGGCTAGCGGCCCGCTCCTACAATGAGCAGTTCTTC | CSVERGLAARSYNEQFF
TRBD1 | many | TRBJ1-2 | TRBV19 | TGTGCCACCTCTGCCGGACAGGGGGACTATGGCTACACCTTC | CATSAGQGDYGYTF
TRBD1 | many | TRBJ1-4 | TRBV29-1 | TGCAGCGTTAAGGGACAGGGTGAAAAACTGTTTTTT | CSVKGQGEKLFF
TRBD2 | . | TRBJ2-2 | TRBV20-1 | TGCAGTGCTAGAGGGACTAGCGGGGGATACACCGGGGAGCTGTTTTTT | CSARGTSGGYTGELFF
TRBD1 | few | TRBJ1-4 | TRBV12-3/TRBV12-4 | TGTGCCAGCAGTTCAGGGGGCAAGGGGGAAAAACTGTTTTTT | CASSSGGKGEKLFF
TRBD1 | many | TRBJ2-1 | TRBV6-6 | TGTGCCAGCAGTTCCGGGACAGCTAGTGAGCAGTTCTTC | CASSSGTASEQFF
. | few | TRBJ2-3 | TRBV11-2 | TGTGCCAGCAACGACCCCAGGGCAGATACGCAGTATTTT | CASNDPRADTQYF
TRBD2 | many | TRBJ2-7 | TRBV29-1 | TGCAGCGTTGAAGACCAAGGGACTAGCGGGGAATATCGCTACGAGCAGTACTTC | CSVEDQGTSGEYRYEQYF
. | . | TRBJ1-6 | TRBV7-8 | TGTGCCAGCAGCTTAGGCGCTAATTCACCCCTCCACTTT | CASSLGANSPLHF
TRBD2 | many | TRBJ2-1 | TRBV20-1 | TGCAGTGTATTTGACCCAACTAGCGGGGGCTTTAATGAGCAGTTCTTC | CSVFDPTSGGFNEQFF
. | many | TRBJ2-1 | TRBV7-9 | TGTGCCAGCAGCTTAGCCGCGGGGTCCTACAATGAGCAGTTCTTC | CASSLAAGSYNEQFF
. | . | TRBJ2-2 | TRBV20-1 | TGCAGTGCTTATGGGGGCAGTAATCGGGAGCTGTTTTTT | CSAYGGSNRELFF
TRBD1 | many | TRBJ1-4 | TRBV12-3/TRBV12-4 | TGTGCCAGCAGGGCCGACAGGGTGGAGTATGAAAAACTGTTTTTT | CASRADRVEYEKLFF
. | many | TRBJ2-1 | TRBV12-3/TRBV12-4 | TGTGCCAGCAGTTTTAGCGGCTCCGGGACGCCCTTGGTAGAATCACAATACAATGAGCAGTTCTTC | CASSFSGSGTPLVESQYNEQFF
. | . | TRBJ2-1 | TRBV20-1 | TGCAGTGCTAGAGGGACCGGGGACTTAAATTGGCAGTTCTTC | CSARGTGDLNWQFF
. | many | TRBJ1-1 | TRBV12-3/TRBV12-4 | TGTGCCAGCACTTCAAACAGGGTTGGGTACACTGAAGCTTTCTTT | CASTSNRVGYTEAFF
TRBD1 | . | TRBJ1-3 | TRBV10-2 | TGCGCCAGTCAGCAATGGGGGACAGGGGCCGCACCCCGCTCTGGAAACACCATATATTTT | CASQQWGTGAAPRSGNTIYF
TRBD1 | few | TRBJ1-6 | TRBV20-1 | TGCAGTGCCACAGGACAGGGTAATTCACCCCTCCACTTT | CSATGQGNSPLHF
. | few | TRBJ2-3 | TRBV28 | TGTGCCAGCAGTTCCCCAGGAGTGAGAGATACGCAGTATTTT | CASSSPGVRDTQYF
TRBD2 | many | TRBJ2-7 | TRBV2 | TGTGCCAGCAGGGCGGGGACTAGCGGGAGCTACGAGCAGTACTTC | CASRAGTSGSYEQYF
TRBD1 | few | TRBJ1-2 | TRBV7-9 | TGTGCCAGCAGTACTTTTCACGGGACAGGGGATGGCTACACCTTC | CASSTFHGTGDGYTF
. | many | TRBJ2-5 | TRBV5-6 | TGTGCCAGCAGCCTGACGTTAGAGACCCAGTACTTC | CASSLTLETQYF
. | . | TRBJ1-4 | TRBV20-1 | TGCAGCGCTAGAGATTCATCGGTGATCCGGGTTAGTGAAAAACTGTTTTTT | CSARDSSVIRVSEKLFF
. | many | TRBJ2-3 | TRBV10-1 | TGCGCCAGCAGCCGTGACTCCCGCACAGATACGCAGTATTTT | CASSRDSRTDTQYF
. | few | TRBJ2-5 | TRBV5-6 | TGTGCCAGCAGCTTGAAATTCAAGGGGGAGACCCAGTACTTC | CASSLKFKGETQYF
TRBD1 | many | TRBJ2-3 | TRBV6-1 | TGTGCCAGCAGTGAATTCGACAGGGGTCCCACAGATACGCAGTATTTT | CASSEFDRGPTDTQYF
. | many | TRBJ1-5 | TRBV10-3 | TGTGCCATCAGTGAGGGGGAGGCATTCAATCAGCCCCAGCATTTT | CAISEGEAFNQPQHF
. | few | TRBJ2-7 | TRBV10-2 | TGCGCCAGCAGTGGCGGGACGGGAGCCGTCTACGAGCAGTACTTC | CASSGGTGAVYEQYF
TRBD2 | many | TRBJ2-3 | TRBV11-1 | TGTGCCAGCAGGCACGGGACTAGCGGGAACCCCCTCACCGATACGCAGTATTTT | CASRHGTSGNPLTDTQYF
. | many | TRBJ2-2 | TRBV2 | TGTGCCAGCAGTGAAAGGGGACGGAACACCGGGGAGCTGTTTTTT | CASSERGRNTGELFF
. | . | TRBJ2-3 | TRBV6-2/TRBV6-3 | TGTGCCAGCAGTTCGAGGAGGAGTGGAGACTCGTTCGTTCCTAGCACAGATACGCAGTATTTT | CASSSRRSGDSFVPSTDTQYF